This T cell receptor (beta chain) was recovered during a study of Graves' ophthalmopathy and Graves' hyperthyroidism. The table lists this clonotype with a few counts. The CDR3 sequence is 16 residues long. Trimming left V 3 bases short and J 3 bases short, with 15 bases between. The germline V gene encodes CDR1 LNHNV and CDR2 YYDKDF (reference sequence). Amplification of the TCR beta CDR3 regions used RNA transcripts (as template). The first-round RT-PCR employed HTBI primers together with the Qiagen OneStep RT-PCR kit. A multiplex PCR was then performed as the second round. TCRdb reanalysed the multiplex PCR reads using MiXCR and keeps one entry per CDR3 protein. The data show about 640,000 distinct CDR3 sequences, roughly 41% seen once.

The sequence was collected from an adult man with Graves' ophthalmopathy. The chain has TRBV15 and TRBJ1-5; the D gene is possibly TRBD1 (6 bases). The sample taken for sequencing was peripheral blood. The CDR3 DNA reads as TGTGCCACCAGCAGTAGACGTATGGGGGCCAATCAGCCCCAGCATTTT. Its translation is CATSSRRMGANQPQHF. Filled out from reference TRBV15 and TRBJ1-5, the complete variable domain reads DAMVIQNPRYQVTQFGKPVTLSCSQTLNHNVMYWYQQKSSQAPKLLFHYYDKDFNNEADTPDNFQSRRPNTSFCFLDIRSPGLGDTAMYLCATSSRRMGANQPQHFGDGTRLSIL.